The TCR beta chain under discussion was sequenced for a study of cytomegalovirus exposure and HLA in healthy donors. Study-wide findings and caveats: Later genetic work tied a missense DCLRE1C variant to beta-chain V and J trimming. In a later analysis, the majority of CMV-associated beta chains seemingly showed HLA restriction. Earlier findings revealed that most TCR beta V segments proved productive either about 87% or about 30% of the time.

A note on this clone: No antigen is known for it.

60 Vbeta and 13 Jbeta primers were used in PCR. The protocol was immunoSEQ multiplex PCR, while the TCRdb copy is restricted to in-frame clones and leaves out a portion. With 130,000 or so clones in the sample, the ten largest clones hold 2% to 2.5%. This TCR derives from a woman aged 18 to 35 in good health and CMV-seronegative. Specimen: PBMCs.

The CDR3 DNA is TGTGCCACCCGTAGCGGAAGGGCGGCAGATACGCAGTATTTT. Translated, it gives CATRSGRAADTQYF. The chain combines TRBV6-1 with TRBJ2-3; possibly TRBD2 for D (6 bases). The CDR3 is 14 amino acids. Deletions cut 10 bases from V and 4 bases from J, with 18 bases between. Germline loops: CDR1 MNHNS, CDR2 SASEGT.